This section outlines one TCR beta chain sequence together with its context. The assay was immunoSEQ multiplex PCR, and TCRdb's table has in-frame clones only and misses some. The sample lists 95,000 to 150,000 clones, more than 75% occurring once. This entry is derived from a study of T cell responses to AZD1222 COVID-19 vaccine. This receptor was identified in an adult in good health. This material consisted of peripheral blood, taken on day 0 of AZD1222 vaccination.

The CDR3 bases are TGTGCCAGCAGCGCCGACAGTCCGAGCTCCTACAATGAGCAGTTCTTC. Amino acid sequence: CASSADSPSSYNEQFF. The chain is built from TRBV7-3 and TRBJ2-1; TRBD1 is a possible D gene (5 bases). Per the germline V gene, CDR1 is SGHTA and CDR2 is FQGTGA. The CDR3 sequence is 16 residues long. V lost 5 bases to trimming and J lost 0 bases, with 14 bases between them.